One sample yielded the 11 T cell receptor beta chains listed below, sequenced in a study of molecular identifiers for immune sequencing clone quantification. TCRdb re-called the PCR reads through MiXCR, storing one row per CDR3 protein. The data contain about 500,000 distinct CDR3 sequences, 25% of them singletons. The material sequenced was naive CD8+ T cells from blood, with Jurkat cell RNA spiked in. Subset in this sample: FACS-sorted CD8+CD4-CCR7+CD45RA+ naive T cells. The receptors come from a human donor in good health. Some libraries in this study had Jurkat cell RNA spiked in.

The CDR3 nucleotides are TGTGCCAGTAGAACCGCAGGGGGCAGCAATCAGCCCCAGCATTTT. Translated: CASRTAGGSNQPQHF. V and J are TRBV19 and TRBJ1-5; 8 nucleotides agree with TRBD1. The CDR3 covers 15 residues. V dropped 6 bases and J dropped 1; count of bases not matched to a gene: 5. CDR1 LNHDA and CDR2 SQIVND come from the germline V gene (reference sequence).

As regards this clonotype: A read error may be the cause here, since a much bigger clone is one base away. The V call is TRBV6-2 or TRBV6-3, the J call TRBJ2-3; possible D gene TRBD2, 5 bases. Germline values: CDR1 MNHEY, CDR2 SVGEGT. The CDR3 extends over 16 amino acids. V was shortened by 4 bases and J by 2 bases, with 16 bases between the two germline ends. CDR3 in amino acids: CASSSAPIAPTDTQYF. The CDR3 DNA sequence: TGTGCCAGCAGTTCCGCCCCGATAGCGCCCACAGATACGCAGTATTTT.

Comments on this clonotype: A much larger clone lies a single base off, so this may be a read error. The rearrangement links TRBV12-3 or TRBV12-4 to TRBJ2-3; D remains unclear. This CDR3 is built from 14 residues. This CDR3 is CASSLGLPPDTQCF. CDR3 nucleotide sequence: TGTGCCAGCAGTTTAGGTCTACCTCCCGATACGCAGTGTTTT.

Details on this clonotype: This may be a read error: a much more frequent sequence differs by one nucleotide. The V gene is TRBV28, the J gene TRBJ2-3, with TRBD1 matching 9 bases. This CDR3 has 16 residues. With 6 bases clipped from V and 4 bases from J, the junction kept 11 bases outside the gene matches. The germline gives CDR1 MDHEN, CDR2 SYDVKM. The CDR3 bases are TGTGCCAGCAGCCCAAACCGGGACAGGGTTTCAGATACGCAGTATTTT. This translates into CASSPNRDRVSDTQYF. The entire variable domain, with the rest obtained from reference TRBV28 and TRBJ2-3, is as follows: DVKVTQSSRYLVKRTGEKVFLECVQDMDHENMFWYRQDPGLGLRLIYFSYDVKMKEKGDIPEGYSVSREKKERFSLILESASTNQTSMYLCASSPNRDRVSDTQYFGPGTRLTVL.

This clonotype has only a few counts. The chain employs TRBV4-1 and TRBJ2-3; 12 bases fit TRBD2. The J segment lost 4 bases and the V segment lost 1 base, leaving 6 bases of the junction unmatched. Per germline, CDR1 MGHRA and CDR2 YSYEKL. The CDR3 contains 17 residues. The CDR3 protein is CASSQGASGGVADTQYF. Written as DNA, the CDR3 is TGCGCCAGCAGCCAAGGGGCTAGCGGGGGGGTCGCAGATACGCAGTATTTT.

This clonotype showed up just once. One base away lies a much larger clone, so this may be a sequencing read error. This rearrangement joins TRBV29-1 to TRBJ2-5; D uncertain. The CDR3 is 10 amino acids. Trimming removed 8 bases from V and 2 bases from J, with 6 bases in between. The germline CDR1 and CDR2 sequences are SQVTM and ANQGSEA. CDR3 sequence (DNA): TGCAGCATCCATCAAGAGACCCAGTACTTC. This gives the protein CSIHQETQYF.

This clonotype turned up a few times. A much larger clone lies one base from this, so it may be a read error. This chain joins TRBV5-4 and TRBJ2-2; D not resolved. The CDR3 runs 11 residues. CDR1 and CDR2 from the germline V gene are SGHNT and YYREEE (reference sequence). The V end lost 2 bases, the J end lost 7 bases, and 3 bases lay between the germline ends. The CDR3 loop reads CASSFFGELFF. CDR3 coding DNA: TGTGCCAGCAGCTTCTTCGGGGAGCTGTTTTTT.

There are a few counts of this clonotype. V is TRBV11-2 and J is TRBJ2-2; weak D call: TRBD1 (6 bases). Germline V gene data show CDR1 as SGHAT and CDR2 as FQNNGV. Trimming cost V 1 base and J 4 bases, with 10 bases left between them. CDR3 size: 15 residues. The CDR3 DNA reads TGTGCCAGCAGCTTAGGGGACACCCGCACCGGGGAGCTGTTTTTT. Its translation is CASSLGDTRTGELFF.

This clonotype turned up a few times. The chain recombines TRBV6-5 with TRBJ2-1; D remains unclear. Trimming pared 2 bases from V and 8 bases from J, leaving 7 bases between. The CDR3 spans 12 residues. The germline gives CDR1 MNHEY, CDR2 SVGAGI. CDR3 nucleotides: TGTGCCAGCAGTTACAGTCAGGATGAGCAGTTCTTC. The encoded protein is CASSYSQDEQFF.

The sample holds many counts of this clonotype. The chain joins TRBV5-1 to TRBJ2-5; D unclear. The CDR3 runs to 12 residues. V was pared by 3 bases and J by 0 bases, with 3 bases between. Germline lookup yields CDR1 SGHRS and CDR2 YFSETQ. For the CDR3, the DNA is TGCGCCAGCAGCTCGTACCAAGAGACCCAGTACTTC. It specifies CASSSYQETQYF.

The chain recombines TRBV9 with TRBJ2-2, with 7 positions matching TRBD1. The CDR3 has 17 residues. The germline gives CDR1 SGDLS, CDR2 YYNGEE. V gave up 0 bases and J gave up 6 bases; unmatched junction bases: 11. The CDR3 nucleotides are TGTGCCAGCAGCGTAGGAGACAGGGAAAGGGTCGCCGGGGAGCTGTTTTTT. It codes for CASSVGDRERVAGELFF.